The next 11 T cell receptor beta chains were all read from a single sample in a study of blood T cell repertoires in COVID-19. Profiling relied on immunoSEQ multiplex PCR, and the TCRdb table lists in-frame clones only, not all of them. Of 300,000 to 350,000 clones detected, 80% to 90% appear once; the ten largest clones hold 2.5% to 3.5%. Sequencing was done on a sample of peripheral blood. The receptors shown here come from a man aged 25-45 years with active or convalescent COVID-19.

V and J are TRBV28 and TRBJ1-3; D gene ambiguous. Trimming removed 5 bases from V and 3 bases from J, with 23 bases in between. Germline assignment: CDR1 MDHEN and CDR2 SYDVKM. The CDR3 runs to 18 residues. DNA for the CDR3: TGTGCCAGCAGTCTCGTGTCTCCAGGTACCTTCCTTGGAAACACCATATATTTT. Protein product: CASSLVSPGTFLGNTIYF.

The gene calls are TRBV4-1 and TRBJ2-1; TRBD2 is a possible D gene (5 bases). The CDR3 has 18 amino acids. With 0 bases removed from V and 0 bases from J, the gap between germline ends came to 15 bases. Germline V gene sequence: CDR1 MGHRA, CDR2 YSYEKL. In nucleotides, the CDR3 is TGCGCCAGCAGCCAAGATCTAATCGAGCGGAGCTCCTACAATGAGCAGTTCTTC. It is translated as CASSQDLIERSSYNEQFF.

J is TRBJ2-1 and V is TRBV19, with TRBD2 matching over 10 bases. V dropped 4 bases and J dropped 7; count of bases not matched to a gene: 13. CDR3 length equals 17 residues. Germline V gene sequence: CDR1 LNHDA, CDR2 SQIVND (reference sequence). The CDR3 reads CASSRGLAAPAGNEQFF. CDR3 nucleotide sequence: TGTGCCAGTAGTAGAGGACTAGCGGCTCCAGCTGGAAATGAGCAGTTCTTC.

Notes on this clone: This specimen includes other DNA sequences encoding the same CDR3. The chain recombines TRBV30 with TRBJ1-2, with D uncertain. CDR3 length: 11 amino acids. CDR1 GTSNPN and CDR2 SVGIG come from the germline V gene (reference sequence). V was clipped by 1 base and J by 8 bases, with 8 bases between them. The CDR3 spells CAWSDRGGYTF. DNA of the CDR3: TGTGCCTGGAGTGACCGGGGAGGCTACACCTTC.

This clone came up a few times. The chain couples TRBV7-9 to TRBJ2-7, with 10 bases lining up with TRBD2. Germline lookup yields CDR1 SEHNR and CDR2 FQNEAQ (reference sequence). The CDR3 length is 14 residues. The J segment lost 3 bases and the V segment lost 3 bases, leaving 2 bases of the junction unmatched. The CDR3 DNA follows: TGTGCCAGCAGCTTTAGCGGGGGGAACTACGAGCAGTACTTC. It yields the protein CASSFSGGNYEQYF.

The chain recombines TRBV18 with TRBJ2-3, with D maybe TRBD2 (5 bases). The CDR3 length is 13 residues. Trimming removed 3 bases from V and 4 bases from J, with 8 bases in between. Germline-derived CDR1 and CDR2 are KGHSH and LQKENI. Here the CDR3 reads CASSPPSSDTQYF. The CDR3 DNA reads as TGTGCCAGCTCACCCCCTAGCTCAGATACGCAGTATTTT.

The J gene is TRBJ1-2, the V gene TRBV6-5; possibly TRBD1 for D (5 bases). The CDR3 is made up of 15 amino acids. Germline V gives CDR1 MNHEY, CDR2 SVGAGI. V lost 3 bases to trimming and J lost 4 bases, with 15 bases between them. CDR3 sequence reads: CASSYGGESAYGYTF. CDR3 nucleotides: TGTGCCAGCAGTTATGGGGGGGAATCGGCCTATGGCTACACCTTC.

The rearrangement links TRBV4-1 to TRBJ1-1; D is undetermined. Deletions cut 6 bases from V and 3 bases from J, with 14 bases between. This CDR3 is built from 14 residues. Germline CDR1 and CDR2: MGHRA and YSYEKL. CDR3 amino acids: CASRSQRRYTEAFF. The CDR3, as DNA: TGCGCCAGCAGGAGCCAACGGAGGTACACTGAAGCTTTCTTT.

The chain links TRBV6-4 to TRBJ2-6; TRBD1 agrees at 11 bases. V lost 7 bases, J lost 0 bases, and 2 bases stayed unmatched. CDR1 MRHNA and CDR2 SNTAGT come from the germline V gene. There are 16 residues in the CDR3. The CDR3 loop is CASTGTGGSGANVLTF. DNA for the CDR3: TGTGCCAGCACAGGGACAGGGGGCTCTGGGGCCAACGTCCTGACTTTC.

The chain recombines TRBV6-5 with TRBJ2-1; possibly TRBD1 for D (5 bases). Germline-derived CDR1 and CDR2 are MNHEY and SVGAGI. The CDR3 totals 11 residues. Trimming removed 2 bases from V and 9 bases from J, with 5 bases in between. The CDR3: CASSYGAEQFF. DNA of the CDR3: TGTGCCAGCAGTTACGGGGCTGAGCAGTTCTTC.

J is TRBJ1-5 and V is TRBV6-5; 9 nucleotides agree with TRBD1. The V gene's germline CDR1 is MNHEY and CDR2 SVGAGI. Germline trimming cut 4 bases from V and 2 bases from J; bases unmatched to any gene: 3. The CDR3 extends over 15 amino acids. The CDR3 region is CASSSGQGRNQPQHF. CDR3 coding DNA: TGTGCCAGCAGTTCCGGACAGGGGCGCAATCAGCCCCAGCATTTT.